Below are 21 T cell receptor beta chains sequenced from a single sample in a study of cytomegalovirus exposure and HLA in healthy donors. Produced via immunoSEQ multiplex PCR; TCRdb's table is partial and in-frame only. This table holds hundreds of thousands of clones, roughly 87% found once. The sequencing sample was made of PBMCs. Receptors originate from a man between 18 and 35 years old in good health and CMV-seropositive.

This chain uses TRBV18 with TRBJ2-1; D assignment may be TRBD1 or TRBD2 (5 bases each). The CDR3 runs 17 residues. V was pared by 3 bases and J by 8 bases, with 23 bases between. CDR1 and CDR2 from the germline V gene are KGHSH and LQKENI. The CDR3 here is CASSPPEGPRSNDEQFF. CDR3 in DNA: TGTGCCAGCTCACCCCCCGAGGGGCCCAGAAGTAATGATGAGCAGTTCTTC. Full variable domain (missing parts from reference TRBV18 and TRBJ2-1): NAGVMQNPRHLVRRRGQEARLRCSPMKGHSHVYWYRQLPEEGLKFMVYLQKENIIDESGMPKERFSAEFPKEGPSILRIQQVVRGDSAAYFCASSPPEGPRSNDEQFFGPGTRLTVL.

V gene TRBV29-1 combines with J gene TRBJ1-2; 7 bases match TRBD1. J was trimmed by 8 bases and V by 6 bases; bases with no gene match: 18. CDR1 and CDR2 from the germline V gene are SQVTM and ANQGSEA. The CDR3 consists of 15 residues. The chain's CDR3 is CSVRRGQMDWGGYTF. As DNA, the CDR3 is TGCAGCGTCCGACGGGGACAGATGGACTGGGGGGGCTACACCTTC. Combining the CDR3 with reference TRBV29-1 and TRBJ1-2 gives the whole variable domain SAVISQKPSRDICQRGTSLTIQCQVDSQVTMMFWYRQQPGQSLTLIATANQGSEATYESGFVIDKFPISRPNLTFSTLTVSNMSPEDSSIYLCSVRRGQMDWGGYTFGSGTRLTVV.

The chain uses TRBV27 and TRBJ2-1; 12 nucleotides line up with TRBD2. This CDR3 has 20 amino acids. Trimming removed 3 bases from V and 3 bases from J; junction bases left unmatched: 15. CDR1 and CDR2 (germline): MNHEY, SMNVEV (reference sequence). CDR3 in DNA: TGTGCCAGCAGTTTCCGGGGGGTCTCTAGCGGGAGGGCCCTCTACAATGAGCAGTTCTTC. Protein product: CASSFRGVSSGRALYNEQFF.

This sequence joins TRBV11-2 and TRBJ1-1, with D unclear. CDR3 length equals 15 residues. The V gene's germline CDR1 is SGHAT and CDR2 FQNNGV. The V and J ends lost 1 base and 2 bases respectively, with 11 bases between them. The DNA for the CDR3 is TGTGCCAGCAGCTTAGCGGGAGGTGTAAACACTGAAGCTTTCTTT. Translation gives CASSLAGGVNTEAFF.

The J gene is TRBJ1-1, the V gene TRBV28; D might be TRBD1 (5 bases). V lost 3 bases and J lost 2, with 10 bases in between. CDR3 length equals 14 residues. CDR1 is MDHEN and CDR2 is SYDVKM in the germline V gene. CDR3 DNA: TGTGCCAGCAGTTTTTCGACAGCCAACACTGAAGCTTTCTTT. Translated, it gives CASSFSTANTEAFF.

The chain couples TRBV27 to TRBJ2-1; 8 bases line up with TRBD1. Trimming removed 6 bases from V and 9 bases from J; junction bases left unmatched: 7. The CDR3 has 13 residues. Germline V gene lookup returns CDR1 MNHEY and CDR2 SMNVEV (reference sequence). In DNA form, the CDR3 reads TGTGCCAGCAGCTTGGACAGGGTAGGTGAGCAGTTCTTC. Protein product: CASSLDRVGEQFF.

In DNA, the CDR3 is TGTGCCAGCACATCGACAGGGGGAGGAAGGTACGAGCAGTACTTC. As protein: CASTSTGGGRYEQYF. The J gene is TRBJ2-7, the V gene TRBV6-1; 9 bases fit TRBD1. V lost 7 bases to trimming and J lost 4 bases; unmatched junction nucleotides: 11. The CDR3 totals 15 residues. CDR1 and CDR2 (germline): MNHNS, SASEGT.

This chain uses TRBV9 with TRBJ2-7; 8 bases agree with TRBD1. This CDR3 has 16 amino acids. Looked up from germline, CDR1 is SGDLS and CDR2 is YYNGEE. The ends lost 4 bases at V and 0 bases at J; junction bases unmatched: 9. The CDR3 bases are TGTGCCAGCAGCCCACAACAGGGGGTGAGCTCCTACGAGCAGTACTTC. Amino acids: CASSPQQGVSSYEQYF.

This chain links TRBV5-1 with TRBJ2-5; D is ambiguous. CDR1 and CDR2 from the germline V gene are SGHRS and YFSETQ. The CDR3 is 14 amino acids. With 1 base removed from V and 2 bases from J, the gap between germline ends came to 9 bases. CDR3 DNA: TGCGCCAGCAGCTTGTGGGTGATACAAGAGACCCAGTACTTC. Translation gives CASSLWVIQETQYF.

The CDR3 coding sequence is TGCGCCAGCAGTTCCCTCCGGCGGGAGGACGAGCAGTACTTC. It encodes CASSSLRREDEQYF. The chain couples TRBV5-1 to TRBJ2-7; 8 bases are shared with TRBD2. This CDR3 has 14 amino acids. The germline CDR1 and CDR2 sequences are SGHRS and YFSETQ. J lost 5 bases, V lost 5 bases, and 9 bases had no gene match.

This clone occurred a few times. This chain joins TRBV5-4 and TRBJ2-3; perhaps TRBD2 as D (6 bases). The V gene's germline CDR1 is SGHNT and CDR2 YYREEE (reference sequence). V lost 2 bases to trimming and J lost 6 bases, with 13 bases between them. The CDR3 is made up of 14 amino acids. The CDR3 loop reads CASSLGTAADTQYF. CDR3 DNA: TGTGCCAGCAGCTTAGGGACTGCGGCGGATACGCAGTATTTT.

The CDR3 sequence is CASTADVNYGYTF. The CDR3 DNA reads TGTGCCAGCACCGCTGACGTAAACTATGGCTACACCTTC. The J gene is TRBJ1-2, the V gene TRBV6-5; D not certain. In germline, CDR1 is MNHEY, CDR2 SVGAGI. V shed 7 bases and J shed 2 bases, with 11 bases lying between them. The CDR3 is 13 residues long.

The V and J genes are TRBV6-5 and TRBJ1-2; D gene unclear. Germline V gives CDR1 MNHEY, CDR2 SVGAGI. Trimming removed 6 bases at V and 1 base at J, with 9 bases between. The CDR3 is 13 amino acids. The chain's CDR3 is CASSSTDNYGYTF. The CDR3 DNA reads as TGTGCCAGCAGCTCGACGGATAACTATGGCTACACCTTC.

The CDR3 DNA is TGTGCCAGCAAAGCAGAGACCCAGTACTTC. It yields the protein CASKAETQYF. The V and J genes are TRBV28 and TRBJ2-5; D is uncertain. Between the trimmed V and J ends, which lost 7 bases and 4 bases, there was a span of 4 bases. Germline V lookup: CDR1 MDHEN, CDR2 SYDVKM. The length of the CDR3 is 10 residues.

The chain employs TRBV28 and TRBJ2-1; no clear D. V was clipped by 1 base and J by 1 base, with 5 bases between them. The CDR3 runs 14 residues. The germline gives CDR1 MDHEN, CDR2 SYDVKM. The CDR3 region is CASSLYRSYNEQFF. CDR3 sequence (DNA): TGTGCCAGCAGTTTATATAGGTCCTACAATGAGCAGTTCTTC.

V gene TRBV6-5 combines with J gene TRBJ2-7; TRBD1 or TRBD2 may be the D gene (5 bases each). This CDR3 is built from 14 residues. Germline V lookup: CDR1 MNHEY, CDR2 SVGAGI. V shed 5 bases and J shed 3 bases, with 14 bases lying between them. The CDR3 spells CASSNRDRLYEQYF. The CDR3 DNA reads as TGTGCCAGCAGTAACCGGGACCGCCTCTACGAGCAGTACTTC.

The rearrangement joins TRBV7-9 to TRBJ2-7; D assignment may be TRBD1 or TRBD2 (5 bases each). Germline assignment: CDR1 SEHNR and CDR2 FQNEAQ (reference sequence). The CDR3 loop spans 16 amino acids. V dropped 4 bases and J dropped 2 bases, with 18 bases sitting between them. CDR3 sequence: CASSSESSRGPYEQYF. DNA for the CDR3: TGTGCCAGCAGCTCAGAAAGTTCCCGGGGACCCTACGAGCAGTACTTC.

The chain joins TRBV28 to TRBJ1-2; D unclear. V was clipped by 3 bases and J by 8 bases, with 10 bases between them. The CDR3 spans 12 residues. Germline loops: CDR1 MDHEN, CDR2 SYDVKM. Written as DNA, the CDR3 is TGTGCCAGCAGTTTCTACCAGAGGGGCTACACCTTC. Translating gives CASSFYQRGYTF.

The CDR3 sequence: CASSESTREAFF. The CDR3 coding sequence is TGCGCCAGCAGTGAGTCAACAAGAGAAGCTTTCTTT. This chain links TRBV10-1 with TRBJ1-1; D is unresolved. In germline, CDR1 is WNHNN, CDR2 SYGVQD (reference sequence). This CDR3 has 12 amino acids. The V end lost 0 bases, the J end lost 8 bases, and 7 bases lay between the germline ends.

There are a few counts of this clone. The V and J genes are TRBV5-1 and TRBJ2-3; D gene ambiguous. This CDR3 is 13 amino acids long. Germline V gives CDR1 SGHRS, CDR2 YFSETQ. Trimming left V 0 bases short and J 6 bases short, with 8 bases between. The CDR3 region is CASSLGRLDTQYF. In DNA, the CDR3 is TGCGCCAGCAGCTTGGGACGGTTGGATACGCAGTATTTT. Complete variable domain (other parts from reference TRBV5-1 and TRBJ2-3): KAGVTQTPRYLIKTRGQQVTLSCSPISGHRSVSWYQQTPGQGLQFLFEYFSETQRNKGNFPGRFSGRQFSNSRSEMNVSTLELGDSALYLCASSLGRLDTQYFGPGTRLTVL.

The chain combines TRBV18 with TRBJ2-7; D might be TRBD2 (5 bases). The CDR3 spans 15 residues. Germline values: CDR1 KGHSH, CDR2 LQKENI. V was pared by 5 bases and J by 5 bases, with 19 bases between. The CDR3 bases are TGTGCCAGCTCAGCTGGGGAGCAGGCGGGTCACGAGCAGTACTTC. This gives the protein CASSAGEQAGHEQYF.